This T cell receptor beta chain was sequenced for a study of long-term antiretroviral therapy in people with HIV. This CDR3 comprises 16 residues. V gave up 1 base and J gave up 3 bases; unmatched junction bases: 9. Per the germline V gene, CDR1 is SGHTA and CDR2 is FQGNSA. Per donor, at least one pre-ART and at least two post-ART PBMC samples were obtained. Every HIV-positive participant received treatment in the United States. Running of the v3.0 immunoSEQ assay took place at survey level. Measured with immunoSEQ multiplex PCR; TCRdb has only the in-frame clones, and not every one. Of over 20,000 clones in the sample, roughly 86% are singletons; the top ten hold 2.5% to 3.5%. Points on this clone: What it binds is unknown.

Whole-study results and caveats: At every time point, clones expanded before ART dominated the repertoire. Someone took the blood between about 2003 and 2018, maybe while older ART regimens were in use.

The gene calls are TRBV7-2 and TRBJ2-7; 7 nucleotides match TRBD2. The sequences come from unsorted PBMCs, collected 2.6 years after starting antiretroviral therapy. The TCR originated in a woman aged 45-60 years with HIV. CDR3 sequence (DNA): TGTGCCAGCAGCTTAGGACACGTGGGCGGGAGCTACGAGCAGTACTTC. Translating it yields CASSLGHVGGSYEQYF.